The 27 T cell receptor beta chains presented below share a single source sample, sequenced in a study of shared clonotypes between healthy human individuals. The assay was immunoSEQ multiplex PCR, and TCRdb's table has in-frame clones only and misses some. The repertoire holds 2,500,000 or so clones, with roughly 93% as singletons. The source material was naive CD4+ T cells from PBMCs. The sample's subset: CD45RA+ positively selected. All receptors come from a man between 18 and 29 years old in good health. Some clones in this sample may be carry-over from other donors' samples.

V usage is TRBV5-1 and J usage is TRBJ2-2; D is perhaps TRBD1 (6 bases). The CDR3 is 15 residues long. From germline, CDR1 is SGHRS and CDR2 YFSETQ. V lost 0 bases to trimming and J lost 7 bases, with 13 bases between them. The CDR3 here is CASSLVRGSDGELFF. The CDR3 region has the DNA TGCGCCAGCAGCTTGGTTAGGGGGTCCGACGGGGAGCTGTTTTTT.

The V call is TRBV6-5, the J call TRBJ1-5; a weak D match, TRBD1 (6 bases). This CDR3 region has 15 residues. Trimming took 5 bases from V and 3 from J, leaving 14 bases between them. Per germline, CDR1 MNHEY and CDR2 SVGAGI. CDR3 region: CASSPLQGTNQPQHF. CDR3 DNA sequence: TGTGCCAGCAGTCCTCTACAGGGTACCAATCAGCCCCAGCATTTT.

This clone was counted a few times. The same CDR3 can be traced to other DNA sequences in this sample. This CDR3 is CASSLDSSYEQYF. The CDR3 nucleotides are TGTGCCAGCAGCTTAGACAGCTCCTACGAGCAGTACTTC. The V gene is TRBV11-2, the J gene TRBJ2-7; no reliable D call. Germline values: CDR1 SGHAT, CDR2 FQNNGV. The CDR3 has 13 amino acids. V lost 0 bases to trimming and J lost 0 bases, with 3 bases between them.

With regard to this clone: In the same sample, other DNA sequences code for this CDR3. The chain uses TRBV19 and TRBJ2-1; D possibly matches TRBD1 or TRBD2 (6 bases each). CDR1 LNHDA and CDR2 SQIVND come from the germline V gene (reference sequence). V was clipped by 1 base and J by 2 bases, with 9 bases between them. The CDR3 is made up of 15 amino acids. The CDR3 here is CASSIAGAPYNEQFF. The DNA for the CDR3 is TGTGCCAGTAGTATAGCGGGGGCTCCCTACAATGAGCAGTTCTTC.

This chain's CDR3 is CASSQVRRDTGELFF. Here the CDR3 DNA reads TGCGCCAGCAGCCAAGTCCGCAGAGACACCGGGGAGCTGTTTTTT. The chain recombines TRBV4-1 with TRBJ2-2; D gene unclear. The CDR3 sequence is 15 residues long. Trimming cost V 1 base and J 3 bases, with 9 bases left between them. Germline V CDR1 and CDR2: MGHRA, YSYEKL.

The chain uses TRBV11-2 and TRBJ2-7; D remains unclear. V was clipped by 4 bases and J by 2 bases, with 3 bases between them. The CDR3 runs to 11 residues. Germline CDR1 reads SGHAT; CDR2 reads FQNNGV. CDR3 sequence (DNA): TGTGCCAGCAGCTCGGCCTACGAGCAGTACTTC. This codes for CASSSAYEQYF.

This chain joins TRBV7-2 and TRBJ1-1; D remains ambiguous. The V end was cut by 1 base, the J end by 0 bases, with 9 bases between. The germline CDR1 and CDR2 sequences are SGHTA and FQGNSA. CDR3 length equals 15 residues. The chain's CDR3 is CASSLGGLMNTEAFF. CDR3 coding DNA: TGTGCCAGCAGCTTAGGAGGTCTCATGAACACTGAAGCTTTCTTT.

The chain employs TRBV5-1 and TRBJ1-2, with TRBD1 identical over 8 bases. V shed 8 bases, J shed 2 bases, and the junction held 5 bases outside the gene matches. Germline V gene lookup returns CDR1 SGHRS and CDR2 YFSETQ. This CDR3 is built from 13 residues. CDR3 nucleotides: TGCGCCAGTGCGGGACAGGAAAACTATGGCTACACCTTC. Translation gives CASAGQENYGYTF.

The count of this clone is one. V gene TRBV28 combines with J gene TRBJ1-4; no definite D call. CDR1 is MDHEN, CDR2 SYDVKM, per germline. V was pared by 6 bases and J by 3 bases, with 17 bases between. The CDR3 extends over 16 amino acids. In DNA, the CDR3 is TGTGCCAGCAGCGGTGAGGATGTGGGATCTAATGAAAAACTGTTTTTT. Amino acid sequence: CASSGEDVGSNEKLFF.

This clone occurred once. The chain carries TRBV6-5 and TRBJ2-4; D is perhaps TRBD1 (5 bases). The V end was cut by 4 bases, the J end by 4 bases, with 8 bases between. The CDR3 has 13 amino acids. Germline-derived CDR1 and CDR2 are MNHEY and SVGAGI. The CDR3 sequence is CASSLQEKNIQYF. For the CDR3, the DNA is TGTGCCAGCAGTTTACAGGAGAAAAACATTCAGTACTTC.

Here the CDR3 reads CASSLGGRHNEQFF. CDR3 in DNA: TGTGCCAGTAGTTTAGGAGGAAGGCACAATGAGCAGTTCTTC. V is TRBV19 and J is TRBJ2-1; perhaps TRBD2 as D (5 bases). The CDR3 covers 14 residues. Trimming stripped 5 bases from V and 5 bases from J, with 13 bases between. Germline CDR1 LNHDA, CDR2 SQIVND (reference sequence).

This clone was found once. V gene TRBV2 combines with J gene TRBJ1-1; unclear D gene. Germline V gene lookup returns CDR1 SNHLY and CDR2 FYNNEI. V dropped 1 base and J dropped 4 bases, with 19 bases sitting between them. There are 17 residues in the CDR3. CDR3: CASSEERAGQSGTEAFF. Here the CDR3 DNA reads TGTGCCAGCAGTGAAGAAAGGGCAGGCCAAAGTGGCACTGAAGCTTTCTTT.

The CDR3 is CASSPGTGTSAEQFF. The CDR3 bases are TGTGCCAGCAGCCCCGGGACAGGGACTAGCGCCGAGCAGTTCTTC. The genes are TRBV7-9 and TRBJ2-1; possible D gene TRBD2, 10 bases. CDR1 is SEHNR, CDR2 FQNEAQ, per germline (reference sequence). The CDR3 consists of 15 residues. Trimming took off 5 bases at V and 10 bases at J, with 21 bases between the two ends.

The chain is built from TRBV7-2 and TRBJ1-2; 9 bases are a match to TRBD1. Trimming cost V 3 bases and J 3 bases; bases outside gene matches: 8. Germline values: CDR1 SGHTA, CDR2 FQGNSA. This CDR3 comprises 16 residues. The CDR3 DNA sequence: TGTGCCAGCAGCTTTCTCCGGGACAGGGTTTACTATGGCTACACCTTC. This translates into CASSFLRDRVYYGYTF.

The chain is built from TRBV5-1 and TRBJ2-7; the D gene is possibly TRBD2 (6 bases). The V and J ends lost 2 bases and 2 bases respectively, with 11 bases between them. Germline CDR1 is SGHRS and CDR2 is YFSETQ. This CDR3 region has 14 residues. The CDR3 nucleotides read TGCGCCAGCAGCTTACCGGGACTGGCCTACGAGCAGTACTTC. Translated: CASSLPGLAYEQYF.

This clone showed up just once. V and J are TRBV6-1 and TRBJ2-3, with 8 bases lining up with TRBD1. The germline gives CDR1 MNHNS, CDR2 SASEGT. CDR3 size: 15 residues. The V gene end was trimmed by 8 bases and the J gene end by 3 bases; junction bases not matched to a gene: 10. For the CDR3, the DNA is TGTGCCAGCCCCCGACGACAGGGGCAGACAGATACGCAGTATTTT. Translated, it gives CASPRRQGQTDTQYF.

The V and J genes are TRBV7-2 and TRBJ2-7, with unresolved D. The CDR3 contains 13 residues. Germline V gene sequence: CDR1 SGHTA, CDR2 FQGNSA. V was cut by 5 bases and J by 5 bases, with 13 bases left in between. The CDR3 spells CASSPHPVHEQYF. DNA of the CDR3: TGTGCCAGCAGCCCTCACCCAGTGCACGAGCAGTACTTC.

V usage is TRBV6-4 and J usage is TRBJ2-2; D gene unclear. The germline V gene has CDR1 MRHNA and CDR2 SNTAGT. The CDR3 totals 12 residues. V shed 7 bases and J shed 0 bases, with 3 bases lying between them. CDR3 in DNA: TGTGCCAGCAAAACGAACACCGGGGAGCTGTTTTTT. It specifies CASKTNTGELFF.

Notes on this clone: This same CDR3 is encoded by further DNA sequences in the sample. This chain connects TRBV15 to TRBJ2-4; D remains unclear. The CDR3 loop spans 17 amino acids. The V and J ends lost 0 bases and 1 base respectively, with 13 bases between them. Germline CDR1 LNHNV, CDR2 YYDKDF (reference sequence). The CDR3 protein is CATSRDHGRVAKNIQYF. The CDR3 bases are TGTGCCACCAGCAGAGATCATGGCCGCGTGGCCAAAAACATTCAGTACTTC.

Remarks on this clone: The same CDR3 also results from other DNA sequences found in this sample. The rearrangement joins TRBV4-3 to TRBJ1-2, with a tentative D call TRBD1 (6 bases). The CDR3 length is 13 residues. The V and J ends lost 6 bases and 2 bases respectively, with 10 bases between them. Germline V gene sequence: CDR1 LGHNA, CDR2 YSLEER. This chain's CDR3 is CASSQTGNYGYTF. The DNA of the CDR3 is TGCGCCAGCAGTCAGACAGGAAACTATGGCTACACCTTC.

The chain links TRBV7-2 to TRBJ2-7, with D uncertain. Germline CDR1 SGHTA, CDR2 FQGNSA. The ends were cut back, 2 bases at V and 1 base at J, with 9 bases in the middle. CDR3 length equals 14 residues. CDR3 in amino acids: CASSLRDVSYEQYF. The CDR3, as DNA: TGTGCCAGCAGCTTACGTGACGTTTCCTACGAGCAGTACTTC.

A note on this clone: Within the sample, other DNA sequences also encode this same CDR3. The chain is built from TRBV19 and TRBJ2-1; a possible D gene is TRBD2 (5 bases). Germline-derived CDR1 and CDR2 are LNHDA and SQIVND (reference sequence). The V end lost 0 bases, the J end lost 0 bases, and 9 bases lay between the germline ends. The CDR3 has 16 amino acids. CDR3 coding DNA: TGTGCCAGTAGTATAGATCGGAGGAGCTCCTACAATGAGCAGTTCTTC. Its translation is CASSIDRRSSYNEQFF.

This chain joins TRBV18 and TRBJ2-5, with 10 bases aligning to TRBD2. The J call may be incorrect, as the DNA end agrees better with TRBJ2-7. CDR3 length equals 16 residues. Germline-derived CDR1 and CDR2 are KGHSH and LQKENI. CDR3: CASSPGLAGVGYEQYF. CDR3 in DNA: TGTGCCAGCTCACCAGGTCTAGCGGGAGTGGGGTACGAGCAGTACTTC.

This chain links TRBV7-3 with TRBJ2-1; TRBD2 matches 11 bases. The CDR3 sequence is 16 residues long. Germline lookup yields CDR1 SGHTA and CDR2 FQGTGA. Germline trimming cut 6 bases from V and 7 bases from J; bases unmatched to any gene: 11. The CDR3 protein is CASSPQLAGVGNEQFF. The CDR3 region has the DNA TGTGCCAGCAGTCCTCAACTAGCGGGAGTGGGTAATGAGCAGTTCTTC.

This clone was seen only once. The chain uses TRBV6-1 and TRBJ2-7; no reliable D call. The germline CDR1 and CDR2 sequences are MNHNS and SASEGT. Deletions cut 1 base from V and 2 bases from J, with 3 bases between. The CDR3 is made up of 12 amino acids. The CDR3, as DNA: TGTGCCAGCAGTGAAGACCCCTACGAGCAGTACTTC. It is translated as CASSEDPYEQYF.

The chain couples TRBV5-1 to TRBJ1-5, with 8 bases that match TRBD1. Germline values: CDR1 SGHRS, CDR2 YFSETQ. The CDR3 totals 14 residues. Trimming took 3 bases from V and 6 from J; bases not matched to a gene: 5. CDR3 in DNA: TGCGCCAGCAGCTCAACCGGGACAGGTCAGCCCCAGCATTTT. Protein: CASSSTGTGQPQHF.

The chain uses TRBV6-5 and TRBJ2-5; either TRBD1 or TRBD2 may supply D (6 bases each). Germline assignment: CDR1 MNHEY and CDR2 SVGAGI. V dropped 0 bases and J dropped 5 bases, with 13 bases sitting between them. This CDR3 is built from 15 residues. The CDR3 bases are TGTGCCAGCAGTTACTCGGTGGGGGGCTTGGAGACCCAGTACTTC. It yields the protein CASSYSVGGLETQYF.